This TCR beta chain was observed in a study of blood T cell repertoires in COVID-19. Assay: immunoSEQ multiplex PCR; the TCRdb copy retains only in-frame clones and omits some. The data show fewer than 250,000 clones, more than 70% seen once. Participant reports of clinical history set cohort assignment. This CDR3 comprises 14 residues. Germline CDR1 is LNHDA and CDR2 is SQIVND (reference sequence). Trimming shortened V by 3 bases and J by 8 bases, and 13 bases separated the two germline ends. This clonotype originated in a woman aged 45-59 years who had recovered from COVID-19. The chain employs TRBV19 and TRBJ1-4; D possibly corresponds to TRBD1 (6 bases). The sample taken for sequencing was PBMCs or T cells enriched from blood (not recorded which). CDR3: CASSIGSGAEKLFF. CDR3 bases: TGTGCCAGTAGTATCGGGTCAGGGGCCGAAAAACTGTTTTTT.